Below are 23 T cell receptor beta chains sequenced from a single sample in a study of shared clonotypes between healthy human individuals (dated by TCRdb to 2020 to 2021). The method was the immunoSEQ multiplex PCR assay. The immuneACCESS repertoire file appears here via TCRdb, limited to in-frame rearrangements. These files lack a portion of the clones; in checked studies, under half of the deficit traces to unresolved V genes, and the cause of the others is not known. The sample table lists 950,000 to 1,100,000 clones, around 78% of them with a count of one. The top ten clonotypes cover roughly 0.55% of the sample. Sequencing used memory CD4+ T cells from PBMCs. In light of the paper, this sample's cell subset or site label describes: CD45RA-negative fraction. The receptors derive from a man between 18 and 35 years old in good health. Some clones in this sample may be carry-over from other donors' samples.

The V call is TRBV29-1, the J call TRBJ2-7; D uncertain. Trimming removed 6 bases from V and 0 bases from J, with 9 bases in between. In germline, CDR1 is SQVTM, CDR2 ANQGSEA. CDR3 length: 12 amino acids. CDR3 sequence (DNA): TGCAGCGTCGGGCCGAGCTCCTACGAGCAGTACTTC. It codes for CSVGPSSYEQYF.

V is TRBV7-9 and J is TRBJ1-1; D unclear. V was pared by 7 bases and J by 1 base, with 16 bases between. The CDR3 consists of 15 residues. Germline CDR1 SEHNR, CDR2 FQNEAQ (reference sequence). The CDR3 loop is CASTTGGVGNTEAFF. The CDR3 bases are TGTGCCAGCACCACCGGCGGGGTGGGGAACACTGAAGCTTTCTTT.

The chain's CDR3 is CASSRQGLNQPQHF. The DNA for the CDR3 is TGTGCCAGCAGTCGGCAGGGGCTCAACCAGCCCCAGCATTTT. The chain couples TRBV14 to TRBJ1-5, with D possibly being TRBD1 (6 bases). The CDR3 sequence is 14 residues long. V was cut by 6 bases and J by 7 bases, with 16 bases left in between. Germline V gene sequence: CDR1 SGHDN, CDR2 FVKESK.

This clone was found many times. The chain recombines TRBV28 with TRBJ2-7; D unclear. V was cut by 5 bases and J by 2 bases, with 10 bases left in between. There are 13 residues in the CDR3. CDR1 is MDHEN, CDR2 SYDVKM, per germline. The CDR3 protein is CASSPPTPYEQYF. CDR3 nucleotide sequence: TGTGCCAGCAGTCCTCCCACCCCCTACGAGCAGTACTTC.

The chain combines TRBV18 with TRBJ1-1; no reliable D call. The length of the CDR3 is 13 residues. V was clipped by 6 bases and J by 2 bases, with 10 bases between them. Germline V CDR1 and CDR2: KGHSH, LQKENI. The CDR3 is CASSWSGNTEAFF. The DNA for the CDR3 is TGTGCCAGCTCCTGGTCGGGTAACACTGAAGCTTTCTTT.

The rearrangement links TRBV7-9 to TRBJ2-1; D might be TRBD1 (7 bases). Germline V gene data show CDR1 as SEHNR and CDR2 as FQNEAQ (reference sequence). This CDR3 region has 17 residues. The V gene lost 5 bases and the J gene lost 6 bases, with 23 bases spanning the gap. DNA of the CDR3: TGTGCCAGCAGCCAGGGGACAGCCCTCTCGACTAGCAATGAGCAGTTCTTC. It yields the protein CASSQGTALSTSNEQFF.

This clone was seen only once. The CDR3: CAISRDRGGGTQYF. DNA of the CDR3: TGTGCCATCAGCCGGGACAGGGGGGGTGGGACCCAGTACTTC. The V gene is TRBV10-3, the J gene TRBJ2-5, with TRBD1 matching over 11 bases. CDR1 and CDR2 from the germline V gene are ENHRY and SYGVKD. J lost 7 bases, V lost 6 bases, and 7 bases had no gene match. The CDR3 spans 14 residues.

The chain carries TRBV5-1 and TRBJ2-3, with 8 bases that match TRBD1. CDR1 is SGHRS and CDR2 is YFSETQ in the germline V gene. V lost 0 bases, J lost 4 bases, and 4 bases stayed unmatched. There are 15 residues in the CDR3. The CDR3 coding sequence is TGCGCCAGCAGCTTGGGACAGGGGAGCGCAGATACGCAGTATTTT. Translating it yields CASSLGQGSADTQYF. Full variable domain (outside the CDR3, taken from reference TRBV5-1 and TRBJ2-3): KAGVTQTPRYLIKTRGQQVTLSCSPISGHRSVSWYQQTPGQGLQFLFEYFSETQRNKGNFPGRFSGRQFSNSRSEMNVSTLELGDSALYLCASSLGQGSADTQYFGPGTRLTVL.

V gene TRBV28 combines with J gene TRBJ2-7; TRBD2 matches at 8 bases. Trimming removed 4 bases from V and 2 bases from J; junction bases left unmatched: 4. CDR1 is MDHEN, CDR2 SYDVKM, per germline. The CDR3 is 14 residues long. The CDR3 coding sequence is TGTGCCAGCAGTTCCGGGACTAGGACCTACGAGCAGTACTTC. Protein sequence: CASSSGTRTYEQYF.

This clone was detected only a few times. CDR3 in DNA: TGCGCCAGCAGCTTGGACCAGGGACTTAACTATGGCTACACCTTC. It yields the protein CASSLDQGLNYGYTF. The chain uses TRBV5-1 and TRBJ1-2; D is possibly TRBD1 (5 bases). CDR3 length equals 15 residues. The germline CDR1 and CDR2 sequences are SGHRS and YFSETQ. V lost 0 bases and J 1 base, leaving 10 bases between the germline ends. Filled out from reference TRBV5-1 and TRBJ1-2, the complete variable domain reads KAGVTQTPRYLIKTRGQQVTLSCSPISGHRSVSWYQQTPGQGLQFLFEYFSETQRNKGNFPGRFSGRQFSNSRSEMNVSTLELGDSALYLCASSLDQGLNYGYTFGSGTRLTVV.

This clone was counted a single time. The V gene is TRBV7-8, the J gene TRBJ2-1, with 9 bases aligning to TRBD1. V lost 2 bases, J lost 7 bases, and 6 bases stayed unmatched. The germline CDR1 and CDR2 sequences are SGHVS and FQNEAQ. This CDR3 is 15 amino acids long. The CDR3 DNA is TGTGCCAGCAGCTTATACGGGACAGGGCGAAATGAGCAGTTCTTC. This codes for CASSLYGTGRNEQFF.

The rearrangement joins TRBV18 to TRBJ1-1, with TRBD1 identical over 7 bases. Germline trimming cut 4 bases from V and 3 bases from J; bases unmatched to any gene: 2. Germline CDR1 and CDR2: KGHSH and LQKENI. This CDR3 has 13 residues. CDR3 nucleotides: TGTGCCAGCTCACAGGGGGCTGACACTGAAGCTTTCTTT. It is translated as CASSQGADTEAFF.

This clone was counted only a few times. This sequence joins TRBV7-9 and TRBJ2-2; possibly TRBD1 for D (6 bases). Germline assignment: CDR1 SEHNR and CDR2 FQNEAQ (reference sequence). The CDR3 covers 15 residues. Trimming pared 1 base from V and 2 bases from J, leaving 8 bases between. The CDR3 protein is CASSLDGTNTGELFF. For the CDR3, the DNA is TGTGCCAGCAGCTTAGACGGGACAAACACCGGGGAGCTGTTTTTT.

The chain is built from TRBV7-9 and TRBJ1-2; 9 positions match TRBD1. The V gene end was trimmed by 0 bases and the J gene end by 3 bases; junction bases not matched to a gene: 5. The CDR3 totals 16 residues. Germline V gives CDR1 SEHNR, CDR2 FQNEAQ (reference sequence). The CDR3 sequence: CASSLALTGGYYGYTF. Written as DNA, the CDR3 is TGTGCCAGCAGCTTAGCACTGACAGGGGGATACTATGGCTACACCTTC.

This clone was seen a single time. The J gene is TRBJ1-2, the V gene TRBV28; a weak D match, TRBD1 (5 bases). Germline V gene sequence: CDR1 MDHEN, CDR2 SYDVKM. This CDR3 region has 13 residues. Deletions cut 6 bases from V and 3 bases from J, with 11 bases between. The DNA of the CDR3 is TGTGCCAGCAGATCTACAGGCTACTATGGCTACACCTTC. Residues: CASRSTGYYGYTF.

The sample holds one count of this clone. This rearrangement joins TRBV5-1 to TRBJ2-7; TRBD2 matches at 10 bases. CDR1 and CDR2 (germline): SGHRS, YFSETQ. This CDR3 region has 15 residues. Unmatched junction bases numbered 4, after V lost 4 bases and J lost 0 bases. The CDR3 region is CASSIGTSDSYEQYF. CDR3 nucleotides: TGCGCCAGCAGCATCGGGACTAGCGACTCCTACGAGCAGTACTTC.

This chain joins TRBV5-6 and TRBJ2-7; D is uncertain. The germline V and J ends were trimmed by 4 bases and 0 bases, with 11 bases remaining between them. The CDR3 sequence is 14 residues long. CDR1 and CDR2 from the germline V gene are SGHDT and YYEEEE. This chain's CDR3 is CASSPRLASYEQYF. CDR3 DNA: TGTGCCAGCAGCCCCAGGCTCGCCTCCTACGAGCAGTACTTC.

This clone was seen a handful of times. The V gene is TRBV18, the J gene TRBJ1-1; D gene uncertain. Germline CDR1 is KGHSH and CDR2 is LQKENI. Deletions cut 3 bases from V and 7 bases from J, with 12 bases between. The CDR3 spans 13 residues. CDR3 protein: CASSPIGRGEAFF. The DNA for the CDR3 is TGTGCCAGCTCACCCATTGGACGGGGTGAAGCTTTCTTT.

CDR3 in amino acids: CAISEPTSGSDSNEQFF. CDR3 coding DNA: TGTGCCATCAGTGAGCCGACTAGCGGGAGTGATTCCAATGAGCAGTTCTTC. This chain uses TRBV10-3 with TRBJ2-1, with 12 bases that match TRBD2. Per germline, CDR1 ENHRY and CDR2 SYGVKD. V shed 2 bases and J 6 bases; nucleotides not matched to a gene: 8. The CDR3 runs to 17 residues.

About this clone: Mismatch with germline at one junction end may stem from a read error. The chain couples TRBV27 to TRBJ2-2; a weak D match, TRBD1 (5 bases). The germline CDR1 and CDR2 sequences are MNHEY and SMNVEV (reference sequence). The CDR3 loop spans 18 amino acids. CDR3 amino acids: CASSLSPGSPGKSGELFF. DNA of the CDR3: TGTGCCAGCAGTCTATCCCCTGGTTCGCCAGGGAAAAGCGGGGAGCTGTTTTTT.

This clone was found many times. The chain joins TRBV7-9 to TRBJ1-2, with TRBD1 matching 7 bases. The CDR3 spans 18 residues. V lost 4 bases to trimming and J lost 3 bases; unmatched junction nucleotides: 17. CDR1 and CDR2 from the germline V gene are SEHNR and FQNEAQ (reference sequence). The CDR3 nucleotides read TGTGCCAGCAGCTCCCCGCCGTTCGACAGGGATCCAGACTATGGCTACACCTTC. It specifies CASSSPPFDRDPDYGYTF.

This chain's CDR3 is CASSLFRDSNQPQHF. The CDR3 DNA reads TGTGCCAGCAGTTTATTCAGGGATAGCAATCAGCCCCAGCATTTT. The chain recombines TRBV28 with TRBJ1-5; possible D gene TRBD1, 5 bases. The ends were cut back, 1 base at V and 0 bases at J, with 7 bases in the middle. CDR3 length: 15 residues. Germline CDR1 reads MDHEN; CDR2 reads SYDVKM.

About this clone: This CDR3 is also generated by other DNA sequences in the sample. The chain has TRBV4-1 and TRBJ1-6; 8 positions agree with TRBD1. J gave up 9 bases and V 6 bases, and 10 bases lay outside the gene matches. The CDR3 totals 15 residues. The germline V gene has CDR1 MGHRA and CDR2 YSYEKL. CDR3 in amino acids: CASRRTGGKGSPLHF. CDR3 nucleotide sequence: TGCGCCAGCAGGCGCACAGGGGGTAAGGGTTCACCCCTCCACTTT.